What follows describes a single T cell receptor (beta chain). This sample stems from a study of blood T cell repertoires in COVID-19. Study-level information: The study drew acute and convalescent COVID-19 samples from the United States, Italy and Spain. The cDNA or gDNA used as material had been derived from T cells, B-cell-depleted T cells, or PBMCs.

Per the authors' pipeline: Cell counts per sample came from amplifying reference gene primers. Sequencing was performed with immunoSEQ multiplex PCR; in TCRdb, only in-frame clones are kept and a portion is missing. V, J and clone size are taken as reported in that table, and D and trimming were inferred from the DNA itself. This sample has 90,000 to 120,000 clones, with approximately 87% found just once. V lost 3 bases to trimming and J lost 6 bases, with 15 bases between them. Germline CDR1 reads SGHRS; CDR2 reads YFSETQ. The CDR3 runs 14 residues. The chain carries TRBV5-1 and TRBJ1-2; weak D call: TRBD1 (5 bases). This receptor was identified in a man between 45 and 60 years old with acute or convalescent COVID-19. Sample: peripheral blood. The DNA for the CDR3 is TGCGCCAGCAGCTCGACCCGGGGGGAAGATGGCTACACCTTC. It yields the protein CASSSTRGEDGYTF.